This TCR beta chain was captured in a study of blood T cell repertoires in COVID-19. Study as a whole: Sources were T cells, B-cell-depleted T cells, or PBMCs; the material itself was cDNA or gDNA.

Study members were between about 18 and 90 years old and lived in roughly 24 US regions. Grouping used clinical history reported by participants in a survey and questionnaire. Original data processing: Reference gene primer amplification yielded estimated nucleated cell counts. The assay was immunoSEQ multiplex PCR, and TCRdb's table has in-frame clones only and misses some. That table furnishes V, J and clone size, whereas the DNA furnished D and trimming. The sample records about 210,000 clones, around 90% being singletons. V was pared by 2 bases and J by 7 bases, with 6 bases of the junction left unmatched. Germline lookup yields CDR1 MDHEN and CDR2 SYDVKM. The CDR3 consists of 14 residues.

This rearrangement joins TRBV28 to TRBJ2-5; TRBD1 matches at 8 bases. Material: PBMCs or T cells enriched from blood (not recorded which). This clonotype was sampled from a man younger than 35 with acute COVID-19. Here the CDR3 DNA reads TGTGCCAGCAGTTTAACAGGGGGACCTCTGACCCAGTACTTC. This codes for CASSLTGGPLTQYF.